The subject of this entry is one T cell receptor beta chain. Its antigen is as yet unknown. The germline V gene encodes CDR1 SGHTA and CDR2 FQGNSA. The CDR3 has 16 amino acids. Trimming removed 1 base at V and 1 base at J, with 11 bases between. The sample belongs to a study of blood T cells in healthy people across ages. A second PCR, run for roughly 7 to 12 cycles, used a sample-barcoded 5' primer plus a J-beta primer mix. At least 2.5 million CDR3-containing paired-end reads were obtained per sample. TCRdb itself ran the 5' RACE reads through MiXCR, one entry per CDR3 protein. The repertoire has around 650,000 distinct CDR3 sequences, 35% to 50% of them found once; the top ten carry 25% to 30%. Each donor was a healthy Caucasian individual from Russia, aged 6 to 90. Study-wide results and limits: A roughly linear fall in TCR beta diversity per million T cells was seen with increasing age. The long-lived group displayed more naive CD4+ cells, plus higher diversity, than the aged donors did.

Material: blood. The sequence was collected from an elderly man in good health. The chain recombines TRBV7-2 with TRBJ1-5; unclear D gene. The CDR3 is CASSLDSGASNQPQHF. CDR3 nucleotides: TGTGCCAGCAGCTTAGATTCAGGAGCCAGCAATCAGCCCCAGCATTTT.